The 9 T cell receptor beta chains presented below share a single source sample, sequenced in a study of OX40 agonist ivuxolimab in advanced cancers. This table comes from immunoSEQ multiplex PCR, and its TCRdb copy is limited to in-frame clones, with some not included. Here the sample spans approximately 82,000 clones, more than 90% being singletons. The sample here was CD4+ or CD8+ T cells sorted from blood, taken in a trial of the OX40 agonist ivuxolimab. The receptors stem from an adult with an advanced solid tumor such as melanoma, head and neck, liver or kidney cancer.

CDR3: CASGGGVAGHGETQYF. CDR3 nucleotides: TGTGCTAGTGGAGGGGGCGTGGCGGGGCATGGGGAGACCCAGTACTTC. This chain connects TRBV12-5 to TRBJ2-5; D is perhaps TRBD1 (7 bases). Deletions cut 6 bases from V and 5 bases from J, with 22 bases between. The CDR3 is 16 amino acids. Looked up from germline, CDR1 is LGHNT and CDR2 is FRNRAP.

CDR3 DNA: TGTGCCAGCAGCTTGGGGGGAATTCATCTGAATGAGCAGTTCTTC. Its translation: CASSLGGIHLNEQFF. J is TRBJ2-1 and V is TRBV5-4; D gene ambiguous. Germline loops: CDR1 SGHNT, CDR2 YYREEE (reference sequence). CDR3 length equals 15 residues. Trimming cost V 0 bases and J 7 bases, with 14 bases left between them.

V gene TRBV5-4 combines with J gene TRBJ2-1, with 8 bases aligning to TRBD1. J lost 4 bases, V lost 4 bases, and 4 bases had no gene match. CDR3 length: 14 residues. Germline V gives CDR1 SGHNT, CDR2 YYREEE (reference sequence). CDR3 sequence reads: CASSAGGLYNEQFF. CDR3 nucleotides: TGTGCCAGCAGCGCAGGGGGCTTATACAATGAGCAGTTCTTC.

Only a few counts were recorded for this clone. The chain joins TRBV19 to TRBJ1-1, with D unresolved. The V gene's germline CDR1 is LNHDA and CDR2 SQIVND (reference sequence). The length of the CDR3 is 13 residues. V lost 5 bases and J 3 bases, leaving 10 bases between the germline ends. CDR3 nucleotide sequence: TGTGCCAGTAGTTTGCAGGAATACACTGAAGCTTTCTTT. It is translated as CASSLQEYTEAFF.

The genes are TRBV18 and TRBJ2-3, with 9 bases matching TRBD2. The CDR3 contains 16 residues. Germline assignment: CDR1 KGHSH and CDR2 LQKENI. The V gene end was trimmed by 3 bases and the J gene end by 4 bases; junction bases not matched to a gene: 8. CDR3 loop: CASSPARTSVSDTQYF. For the CDR3, the DNA is TGTGCCAGCTCACCCGCGCGGACTAGCGTTTCAGATACGCAGTATTTT. Looking up the rest from reference TRBV18 and TRBJ2-3 gives the full variable domain: NAGVMQNPRHLVRRRGQEARLRCSPMKGHSHVYWYRQLPEEGLKFMVYLQKENIIDESGMPKERFSAEFPKEGPSILRIQQVVRGDSAAYFCASSPARTSVSDTQYFGPGTRLTVL.

The chain recombines TRBV19 with TRBJ2-5; the D call may be TRBD1 or TRBD2 (5 bases each). Germline assignment: CDR1 LNHDA and CDR2 SQIVND (reference sequence). Trimming removed 5 bases from V and 7 bases from J, with 20 bases in between. The CDR3 consists of 15 residues. DNA of the CDR3: TGTGCCAGTAGTTCCAGGGACGGATCCGAGGTGACCCAGTACTTC. Translation: CASSSRDGSEVTQYF.

The J gene is TRBJ2-1, the V gene TRBV6-1; TRBD2 is a possible D gene (6 bases). This CDR3 has 15 amino acids. Per germline, CDR1 MNHNS and CDR2 SASEGT. V was cut by 4 bases and J by 0 bases, with 10 bases left in between. The chain's CDR3 is CASSAGDYSYNEQFF. CDR3 nucleotides: TGTGCCAGCAGTGCGGGGGATTACTCCTACAATGAGCAGTTCTTC.

This chain connects TRBV5-1 to TRBJ1-2; TRBD1 matches at 8 bases. The CDR3 has 14 residues. Germline lookup yields CDR1 SGHRS and CDR2 YFSETQ. V shed 4 bases, J shed 4 bases, and the junction held 6 bases outside the gene matches. The CDR3 region has the DNA TGCGCCAGCAGCGGACAGGGATTTAGCTATGGCTACACCTTC. Translating it yields CASSGQGFSYGYTF.

Concerning this clone itself: Sequence at one end of the junction differs from germline and may be a read error. The genes are TRBV7-7 and TRBJ2-3, with 12 bases lining up with TRBD2. The length of the CDR3 is 13 residues. The V gene's germline CDR1 is SSHAT and CDR2 FNYEAQ (reference sequence). For the CDR3, the DNA is TGTGCTAGCAGCCCTAGCGGGAGGGGAGAGCAGTATTTT. Encoded protein: CASSPSGRGEQYF.